The present entry profiles one T cell receptor beta chain with its context. This sample was taken from a study of OX40 agonist ivuxolimab in advanced cancers. Study background: Checkpoint inhibitors had been given previously to approximately 40% of patients.

Assay: immunoSEQ multiplex PCR; the TCRdb copy retains only in-frame clones and omits some. The sample consists of 30,000 to 40,000 clones, about 90% of them appearing once. Germline CDR1 and CDR2: SEHNR and FQNEAQ (reference sequence). After removal of 5 bases from V and 5 bases from J, the junction contained 12 bases not matched to a gene. CDR3 length: 15 amino acids. The clonotype originates from an adult with an advanced solid tumor such as melanoma, head and neck, liver or kidney cancer. The chain is built from TRBV7-9 and TRBJ2-7, with TRBD2 matching over 7 bases. Here the sequenced sample was CD4+ or CD8+ T cells sorted from blood, taken in a trial of the OX40 agonist ivuxolimab. The CDR3 nucleotides read TGTGCCAGCAGCATCTGGGGCGGGGGTTTAGACGAGCAGTACTTC. Its protein is CASSIWGGGLDEQYF.